This TCR beta chain was obtained from a study of cytomegalovirus exposure and HLA in healthy donors. The PCR employed 60 Vbeta primers together with 13 Jbeta primers. Using immunoSEQ multiplex PCR, the repertoire was profiled, and TCRdb retains in-frame clones only, with some absent. The data contain 100,000 to 150,000 clones, about 73% of them singletons. This CDR3 has 14 amino acids. V lost 5 bases, J lost 5 bases, and 15 bases lay in between. The germline gives CDR1 LNHDA, CDR2 SQIVND (reference sequence). The chain recombines TRBV19 with TRBJ1-2; maybe TRBD1 (6 bases). Material: PBMCs. The receptor comes from a woman aged 45-65 years in good health and CMV-seropositive. The CDR3 region is CASSGAGETYGYTF. The CDR3 bases are TGTGCCAGTAGTGGGGCAGGGGAAACATATGGCTACACCTTC.